The 25 T cell receptor beta chains presented below share a single source sample, sequenced in a study of OX40 agonist ivuxolimab in advanced cancers. Sequencing was performed with immunoSEQ multiplex PCR; in TCRdb, only in-frame clones are kept and a portion is missing. Among 40,000 to 60,000 clones listed, approximately 85% were seen once. The sample in question was CD4+ or CD8+ T cells sorted from blood, obtained in a trial of the OX40 agonist ivuxolimab. The receptor source for this set is an adult with an advanced solid tumor such as melanoma, head and neck, liver or kidney cancer.

V and J are TRBV19 and TRBJ2-1; TRBD2 matches at 9 bases. J lost 2 bases, V lost 10 bases, and 6 bases had no gene match. There are 14 residues in the CDR3. Germline V gives CDR1 LNHDA, CDR2 SQIVND (reference sequence). DNA for the CDR3: TGTGCCACAAGAGGACTAGCGCCCTACAATGAGCAGTTCTTC. Its translation: CATRGLAPYNEQFF.

The chain links TRBV5-6 to TRBJ2-7; D not resolved. This CDR3 spans 14 amino acids. Looked up from germline, CDR1 is SGHDT and CDR2 is YYEEEE. Trimming cost V 0 bases and J 3 bases, with 10 bases left between them. The CDR3 region is CASSLAGGNYEQYF. Written as DNA, the CDR3 is TGTGCCAGCAGCTTGGCCGGTGGGAACTACGAGCAGTACTTC.

This chain connects TRBV6-4 to TRBJ2-6; D call uncertain. The CDR3 consists of 18 residues. Germline lookup yields CDR1 MRHNA and CDR2 SNTAGT. V was pared by 5 bases and J by 5 bases, with 22 bases between. The CDR3 DNA sequence: TGTGCCAGCAGTAACGGATGCTCACGACAAAGTCGGGCCAACGTCCTGACTTTC. Its translation is CASSNGCSRQSRANVLTF.

The V gene is TRBV29-1, the J gene TRBJ2-4, with 12 bases lining up with TRBD2. Trimming took 4 bases from V and 4 from J; bases not matched to a gene: 5. The CDR3 has 15 amino acids. Germline V gene data show CDR1 as SQVTM and CDR2 as ANQGSEA. The CDR3, as DNA: TGCAGCGTTGCGGGGCTAGCGGGAGGGAAAAACATTCAGTACTTC. Translated, it gives CSVAGLAGGKNIQYF.

The gene calls are TRBV28 and TRBJ2-5; D is unresolved. Germline lookup yields CDR1 MDHEN and CDR2 SYDVKM. This CDR3 contains 14 residues. The V and J ends lost 6 bases and 2 bases respectively, with 13 bases between them. Written as DNA, the CDR3 is TGTGCCAGCAGGGGCAGTTTCGGACAAGAGACCCAGTACTTC. Translated: CASRGSFGQETQYF.

This clone has a single count. The chain combines TRBV6-6 with TRBJ2-5; D ambiguous. Germline V gene sequence: CDR1 MNHNY, CDR2 SVGAGI (reference sequence). V lost 4 bases and J lost 5, with 2 bases in between. This CDR3 has 10 amino acids. This chain's CDR3 is CASSSETQYF. In DNA form, the CDR3 reads TGTGCCAGCAGTTCGGAGACCCAGTACTTC.

This sequence joins TRBV20-1 and TRBJ1-2; D is perhaps TRBD1 (5 bases). The CDR3 runs to 11 residues. CDR1 and CDR2 from the germline V gene are DFQATT and SNEGSKA (reference sequence). Trimming cost V 6 bases and J 9 bases, with 14 bases left between them. CDR3 coding DNA: TGCAGTGCCGGGTCGGGACCTAGCTACACCTTC. This sequence encodes CSAGSGPSYTF.

The V call is TRBV7-2, the J call TRBJ1-5; the match to TRBD1 covers 8 bases. This CDR3 comprises 15 residues. V dropped 4 bases and J dropped 3; count of bases not matched to a gene: 5. The germline CDR1 and CDR2 sequences are SGHTA and FQGNSA. The CDR3 region has the DNA TGTGCCAGCAGCTGGGGGACAGGAAACAATCAGCCCCAGCATTTT. It specifies CASSWGTGNNQPQHF.

The V gene is TRBV11-2, the J gene TRBJ2-1; 10 bases match TRBD1. Germline V gene sequence: CDR1 SGHAT, CDR2 FQNNGV. V lost 6 bases and J lost 5; bases outside the gene matches: 10. This CDR3 has 16 amino acids. CDR3 sequence reads: CASRRSRTGGNNEQFF. The DNA of the CDR3 is TGTGCCAGCAGACGCAGTCGGACAGGGGGAAACAATGAGCAGTTCTTC.

The rearrangement uses TRBV18 and TRBJ1-1; maybe TRBD1 (5 bases). Germline V CDR1 and CDR2: KGHSH, LQKENI. Trimming stripped 4 bases from V and 5 bases from J, with 8 bases between. This CDR3 is 12 amino acids long. In DNA, the CDR3 is TGTGCCAGCTCACAGACAGAGACTGAAGCTTTCTTT. This translates into CASSQTETEAFF.

This rearrangement joins TRBV18 to TRBJ2-1; 14 bases map to TRBD2. This CDR3 spans 16 amino acids. V lost 3 bases to trimming and J lost 7 bases; unmatched junction nucleotides: 5. Looked up from germline, CDR1 is KGHSH and CDR2 is LQKENI. CDR3: CASSPLTSGRANEQFF. The DNA of the CDR3 is TGTGCCAGCTCACCGCTGACTAGCGGGAGGGCAAATGAGCAGTTCTTC.

This chain uses TRBV6-6 with TRBJ1-1; possible D gene TRBD1, 5 bases. There are 13 residues in the CDR3. The germline V gene has CDR1 MNHNY and CDR2 SVGAGI (reference sequence). Trimming left V 8 bases short and J 3 bases short, with 13 bases between. The CDR3 region has the DNA TGTGCCAGCCGGCAGGCGGGGGACACTGAAGCTTTCTTT. Translated, it gives CASRQAGDTEAFF.

This clone was seen once. The chain carries TRBV7-2 and TRBJ2-5; TRBD2 might be the D (6 bases). The CDR3 is 14 amino acids. Trimming removed 0 bases at V and 1 base at J, with 6 bases between. Germline V gene data show CDR1 as SGHTA and CDR2 as FQGNSA. The CDR3: CASSLAGGQETQYF. The CDR3 coding sequence is TGTGCCAGCAGCTTAGCGGGGGGCCAAGAGACCCAGTACTTC.

The CDR3 nucleotides are TGTGCCAGTAGTATAAGATCCGAGGGAGGTGAGACCCAGTACTTC. This codes for CASSIRSEGGETQYF. The J gene is TRBJ2-5, the V gene TRBV19; tentative D call: TRBD2 (6 bases). V dropped 2 bases and J dropped 5 bases, with 15 bases sitting between them. Looked up from germline, CDR1 is LNHDA and CDR2 is SQIVND (reference sequence). The CDR3 totals 15 residues.

The V gene is TRBV4-3, the J gene TRBJ2-5; 8 positions match TRBD2. Germline CDR1 and CDR2: LGHNA and YSLEER. CDR3 length equals 15 residues. Losses at the gene ends were 4 bases for V and 2 bases for J; bases not matched to a gene: 6. The chain's CDR3 is CASSRVLAVQETQYF. The CDR3 DNA follows: TGCGCCAGCAGCCGAGTACTAGCGGTACAAGAGACCCAGTACTTC.

A word on this clone: Additional DNA sequences in this sample encode the identical CDR3. This sequence joins TRBV5-4 and TRBJ2-7, with a possible D match to TRBD1 (6 bases). The V end was cut by 2 bases, the J end by 0 bases, with 9 bases between. The CDR3 sequence is 14 residues long. Germline V lookup: CDR1 SGHNT, CDR2 YYREEE (reference sequence). The CDR3 here is CASSLGRGSYEQYF. CDR3 bases: TGTGCCAGCAGCTTAGGCAGGGGCTCCTACGAGCAGTACTTC.

CDR3 in DNA: TGTGCCAGCGGCGGAGGGGTGAACACTGAAGCTTTCTTT. It encodes CASGGGVNTEAFF. The V and J genes are TRBV2 and TRBJ1-1; tentative D call: TRBD1 (5 bases). V was clipped by 8 bases and J by 0 bases, with 10 bases between them. Germline CDR1 is SNHLY and CDR2 is FYNNEI. The CDR3 is 13 residues long. Complete variable domain (other parts from reference TRBV2 and TRBJ1-1): EPEVTQTPSHQVTQMGQEVILRCVPISNHLYFYWYRQILGQKVEFLVSFYNNEISEKSEIFDDQFSVERPDGSNFTLKIRSTKLEDSAMYFCASGGGVNTEAFFGQGTRLTVV.

The rearrangement links TRBV30 to TRBJ1-1; D ambiguous. Germline assignment: CDR1 GTSNPN and CDR2 SVGIG (reference sequence). The CDR3 contains 13 residues. Trimming cost V 2 bases and J 1 base, with 8 bases left between them. The CDR3 DNA follows: TGTGCCTGGAGTAGGGATTCGAACACTGAAGCTTTCTTT. This gives the protein CAWSRDSNTEAFF.

The CDR3 reads CARGLASDTQYF. DNA for the CDR3: TGTGCCAGGGGACTAGCGAGCGATACGCAGTATTTT. The genes are TRBV19 and TRBJ2-3, with 10 bases matching TRBD2. CDR3 length: 12 amino acids. V trimming: 9 bases; J trimming: 6 bases; junction bases outside the gene matches: 3. Germline V gives CDR1 LNHDA, CDR2 SQIVND (reference sequence).

About this clone: Distinct nucleotide sequences in the sample also encode this CDR3. V usage is TRBV28 and J usage is TRBJ1-4; D gene uncertain. V gave up 4 bases and J gave up 5 bases, with 8 bases separating them. CDR3 length: 13 residues. Germline V gene lookup returns CDR1 MDHEN and CDR2 SYDVKM. CDR3 loop: CASSSGQNEKLFF. In DNA, the CDR3 is TGTGCCAGCAGTTCTGGCCAGAATGAAAAACTGTTTTTT.

The chain's CDR3 is CASSPGTGGTWETQYF. CDR3 coding DNA: TGTGCCAGCAGTCCCGGGACAGGGGGCACTTGGGAGACCCAGTACTTC. The rearrangement uses TRBV28 and TRBJ2-5; 12 bases agree with TRBD1. J lost 5 bases, V lost 5 bases, and 9 bases had no gene match. The germline V gene has CDR1 MDHEN and CDR2 SYDVKM. The CDR3 is 16 amino acids.

In its sample, this clone was seen once. The CDR3 DNA follows: TGTGCCAGCAGCTTATTTCAGGGGGGGGCTTTTGAGACCCAGTACTTC. As protein: CASSLFQGGAFETQYF. The chain uses TRBV7-9 and TRBJ2-5; perhaps D is TRBD1 or TRBD2 (7 bases each). The CDR3 totals 16 residues. V was clipped by 2 bases and J by 5 bases, with 18 bases between them. The germline V gene encodes CDR1 SEHNR and CDR2 FQNEAQ (reference sequence).

This chain links TRBV7-2 with TRBJ2-6; D possibly matches TRBD1 or TRBD2 (5 bases each). Per germline, CDR1 SGHTA and CDR2 FQGNSA. V was shortened by 1 base and J by 2 bases, with 12 bases between the two germline ends. This CDR3 is 17 amino acids long. The CDR3 protein is CASSLEAQGAGANVLTF. As DNA, the CDR3 is TGTGCCAGCAGCTTAGAGGCTCAGGGAGCTGGGGCCAACGTCCTGACTTTC.

The sample holds one count of this clone. The identical CDR3 is also encoded by other nucleotide sequences in the sample. The rearrangement joins TRBV4-3 to TRBJ1-2; no firm D call. V was shortened by 0 bases and J by 2 bases, with 4 bases between the two germline ends. CDR1 is LGHNA and CDR2 is YSLEER in the germline V gene. The CDR3 loop spans 13 amino acids. The CDR3 coding sequence is TGCGCCAGCAGCCAAGAAAGGAACTATGGCTACACCTTC. This translates into CASSQERNYGYTF.

The chain combines TRBV19 with TRBJ1-1, with 8 bases that match TRBD1. Germline V gene sequence: CDR1 LNHDA, CDR2 SQIVND (reference sequence). CDR3 length: 15 residues. J gave up 5 bases and V 6 bases, and 11 bases lay outside the gene matches. CDR3 nucleotides: TGTGCCAGTAGCTCCTCGACAGGGGCGAAGACTGAAGCTTTCTTT. This gives the protein CASSSSTGAKTEAFF.